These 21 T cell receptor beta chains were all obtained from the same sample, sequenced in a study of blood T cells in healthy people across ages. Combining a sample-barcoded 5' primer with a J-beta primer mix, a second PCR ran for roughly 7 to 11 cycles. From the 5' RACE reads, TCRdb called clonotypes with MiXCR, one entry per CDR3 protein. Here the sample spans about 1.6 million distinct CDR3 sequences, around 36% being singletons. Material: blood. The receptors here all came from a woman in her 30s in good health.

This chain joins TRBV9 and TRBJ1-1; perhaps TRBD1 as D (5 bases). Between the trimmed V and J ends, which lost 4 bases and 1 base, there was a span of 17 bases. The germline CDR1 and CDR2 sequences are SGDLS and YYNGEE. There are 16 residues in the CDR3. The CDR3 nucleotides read TGTGCCAGCAGCCCCCTCCGGGGGACTAAGAACACTGAAGCTTTCTTT. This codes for CASSPLRGTKNTEAFF.

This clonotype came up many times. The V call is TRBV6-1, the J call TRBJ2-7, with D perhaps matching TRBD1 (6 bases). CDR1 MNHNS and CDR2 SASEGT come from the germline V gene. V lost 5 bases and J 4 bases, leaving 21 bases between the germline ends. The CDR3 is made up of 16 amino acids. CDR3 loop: CASSLSIPGTPYEQYF. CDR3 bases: TGTGCCAGCAGTCTAAGCATCCCCGGGACACCTTACGAGCAGTACTTC.

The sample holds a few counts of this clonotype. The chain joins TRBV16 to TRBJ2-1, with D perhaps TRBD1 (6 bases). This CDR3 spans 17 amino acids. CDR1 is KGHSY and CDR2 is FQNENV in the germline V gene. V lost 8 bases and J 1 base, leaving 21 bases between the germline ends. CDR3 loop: CASAANRNTGSYNEQFF. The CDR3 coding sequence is TGTGCCAGCGCAGCCAATAGGAATACAGGGTCCTACAATGAGCAGTTCTTC.

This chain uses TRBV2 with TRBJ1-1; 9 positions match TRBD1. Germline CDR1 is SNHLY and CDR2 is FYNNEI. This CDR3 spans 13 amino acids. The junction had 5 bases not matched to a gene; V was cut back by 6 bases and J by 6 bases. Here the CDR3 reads CASRGQGRAEAFF. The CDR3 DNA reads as TGTGCCAGCAGGGGACAGGGTAGGGCTGAAGCTTTCTTT.

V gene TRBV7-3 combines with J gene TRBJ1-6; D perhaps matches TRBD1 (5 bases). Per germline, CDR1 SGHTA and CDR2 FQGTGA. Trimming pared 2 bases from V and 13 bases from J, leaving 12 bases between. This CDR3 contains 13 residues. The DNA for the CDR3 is TGTGCCAGCAGCTTAGGGACGGGACGGCCCCTCCACTTT. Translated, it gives CASSLGTGRPLHF.

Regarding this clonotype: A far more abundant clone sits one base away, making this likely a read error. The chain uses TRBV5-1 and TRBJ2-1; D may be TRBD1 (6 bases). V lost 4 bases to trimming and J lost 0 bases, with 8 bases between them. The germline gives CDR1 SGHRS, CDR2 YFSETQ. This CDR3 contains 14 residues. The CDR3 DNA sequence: TGCGCCAGCAGCATGGACAGCTCCTACAATGAGCAGTTCTTC. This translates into CASSMDSSYNEQFF.

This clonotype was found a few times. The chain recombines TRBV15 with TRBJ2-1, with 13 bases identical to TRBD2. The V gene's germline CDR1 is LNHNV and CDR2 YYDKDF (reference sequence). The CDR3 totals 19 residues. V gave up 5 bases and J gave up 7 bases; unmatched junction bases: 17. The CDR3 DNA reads TGTGCCACCAGCGTAGGACTAGCGGGGGAGGACGAGGACTTGAATGAGCAGTTCTTC. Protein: CATSVGLAGEDEDLNEQFF.

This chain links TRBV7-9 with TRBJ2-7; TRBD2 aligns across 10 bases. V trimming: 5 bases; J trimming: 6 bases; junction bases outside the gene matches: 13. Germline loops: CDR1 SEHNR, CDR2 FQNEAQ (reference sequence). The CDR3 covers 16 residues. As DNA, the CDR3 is TGTGCCAGCAGCCCTCGAGGGCTAGCGGGAGTCTCCGAGCAGTACTTC. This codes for CASSPRGLAGVSEQYF.

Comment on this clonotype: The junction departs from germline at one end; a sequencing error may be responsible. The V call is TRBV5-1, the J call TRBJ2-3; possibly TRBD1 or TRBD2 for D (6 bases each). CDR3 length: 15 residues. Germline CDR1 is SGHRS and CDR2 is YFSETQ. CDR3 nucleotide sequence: TGCGCCATCAGCTTGGAAGGGGGGTTCACAGATACGCAGTATTTT. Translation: CAISLEGGFTDTQYF.

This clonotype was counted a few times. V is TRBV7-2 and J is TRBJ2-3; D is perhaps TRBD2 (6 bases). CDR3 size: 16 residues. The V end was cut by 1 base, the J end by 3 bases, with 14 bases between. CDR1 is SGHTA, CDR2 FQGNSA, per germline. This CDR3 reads CASSLGIAVFTDTQYF. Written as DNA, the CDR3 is TGTGCCAGCAGCTTAGGGATAGCGGTCTTTACAGATACGCAGTATTTT. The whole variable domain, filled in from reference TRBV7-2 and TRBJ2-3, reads GAGVSQSPSNKVTEKGKDVELRCDPISGHTALYWYRQSLGQGLEFLIYFQGNSAPDKSGLPSDRFSAERTGGSVSTLTIQRTQQEDSAVYLCASSLGIAVFTDTQYFGPGTRLTVL.

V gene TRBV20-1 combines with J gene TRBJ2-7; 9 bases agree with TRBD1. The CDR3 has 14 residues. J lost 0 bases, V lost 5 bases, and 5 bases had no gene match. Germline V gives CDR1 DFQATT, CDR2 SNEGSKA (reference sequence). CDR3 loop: CSAGPGQGSYEQYF. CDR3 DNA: TGCAGTGCTGGACCGGGACAGGGCTCCTACGAGCAGTACTTC.

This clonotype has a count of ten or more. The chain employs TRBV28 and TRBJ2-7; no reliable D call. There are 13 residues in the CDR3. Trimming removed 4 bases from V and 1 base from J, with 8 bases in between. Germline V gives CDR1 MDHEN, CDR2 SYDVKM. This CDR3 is CASSWAASYEQYF. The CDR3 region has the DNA TGTGCCAGCAGTTGGGCTGCTTCCTACGAGCAGTACTTC.

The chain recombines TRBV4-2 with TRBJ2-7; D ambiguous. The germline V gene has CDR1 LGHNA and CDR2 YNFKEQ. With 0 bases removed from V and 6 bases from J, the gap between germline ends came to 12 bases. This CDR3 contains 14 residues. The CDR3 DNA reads TGTGCCAGCAGCCAAGAGAAGCTGGGTGCCGAGCAGTACTTC. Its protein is CASSQEKLGAEQYF.

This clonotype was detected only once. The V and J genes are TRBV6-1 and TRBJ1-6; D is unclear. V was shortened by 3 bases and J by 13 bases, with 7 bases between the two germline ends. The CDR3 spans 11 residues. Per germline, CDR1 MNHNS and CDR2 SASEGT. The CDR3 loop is CASSDPIPLHF. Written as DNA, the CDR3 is TGTGCCAGCAGTGACCCTATTCCCCTCCACTTT.

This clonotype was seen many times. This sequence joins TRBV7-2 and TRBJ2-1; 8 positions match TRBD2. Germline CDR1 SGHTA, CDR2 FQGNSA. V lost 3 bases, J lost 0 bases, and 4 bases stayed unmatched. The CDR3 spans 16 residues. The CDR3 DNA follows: TGTGCCAGCAGCTTTGCGGGGGGCCCCTCCTACAATGAGCAGTTCTTC. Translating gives CASSFAGGPSYNEQFF.

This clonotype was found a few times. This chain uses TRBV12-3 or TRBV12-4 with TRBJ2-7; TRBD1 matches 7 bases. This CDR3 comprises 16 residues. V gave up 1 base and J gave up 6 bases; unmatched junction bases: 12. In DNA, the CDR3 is TGTGCCAGCAGTTTAGAAATTGTAGGGCAGGGGGTCGAGCAGTACTTC. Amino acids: CASSLEIVGQGVEQYF.

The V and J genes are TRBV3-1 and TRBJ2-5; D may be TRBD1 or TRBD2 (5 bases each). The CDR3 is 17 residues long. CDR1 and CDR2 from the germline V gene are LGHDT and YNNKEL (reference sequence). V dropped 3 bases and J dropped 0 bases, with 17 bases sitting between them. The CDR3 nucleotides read TGTGCCAGCAGCCATCCCGACAGAGGGCACGACCAAGAGACCCAGTACTTC. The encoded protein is CASSHPDRGHDQETQYF.

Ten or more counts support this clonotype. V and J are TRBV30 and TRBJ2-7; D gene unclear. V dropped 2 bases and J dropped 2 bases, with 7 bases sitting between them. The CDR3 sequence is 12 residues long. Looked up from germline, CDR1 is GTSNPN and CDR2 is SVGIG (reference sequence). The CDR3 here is CAWSSSAYEQYF. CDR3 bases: TGTGCCTGGAGTAGCTCAGCCTACGAGCAGTACTTC.

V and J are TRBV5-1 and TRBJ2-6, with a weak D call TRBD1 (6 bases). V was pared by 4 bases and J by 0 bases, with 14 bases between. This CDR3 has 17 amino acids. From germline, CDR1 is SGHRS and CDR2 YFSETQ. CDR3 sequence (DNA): TGCGCCAGCAGCCCTACAGGGCCCCACTCTGGGGCCAACGTCCTGACTTTC. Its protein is CASSPTGPHSGANVLTF.

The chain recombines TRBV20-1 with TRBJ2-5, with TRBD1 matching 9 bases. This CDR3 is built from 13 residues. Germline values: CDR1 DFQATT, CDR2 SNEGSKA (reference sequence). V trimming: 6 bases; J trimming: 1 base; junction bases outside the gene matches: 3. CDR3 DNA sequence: TGCAGTGCCCGGACAGGGGCCCAAGAGACCCAGTACTTC. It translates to CSARTGAQETQYF.

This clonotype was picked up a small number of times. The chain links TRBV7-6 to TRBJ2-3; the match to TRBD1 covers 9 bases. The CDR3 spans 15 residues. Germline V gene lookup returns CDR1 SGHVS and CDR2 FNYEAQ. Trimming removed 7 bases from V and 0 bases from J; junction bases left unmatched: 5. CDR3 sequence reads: CASNFGTGSTDTQYF. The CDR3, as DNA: TGTGCCAGCAACTTTGGGACAGGGAGCACAGATACGCAGTATTTT. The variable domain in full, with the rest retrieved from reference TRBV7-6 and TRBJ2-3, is GAGVSQSPRYKVTKRGQDVALRCDPISGHVSLYWYRQALGQGPEFLTYFNYEAQQDKSGLPNDRFSAERPEGSISTLTIQRTEQRDSAMYRCASNFGTGSTDTQYFGPGTRLTVL.